The 28 T cell receptor beta chains listed next were all sequenced from one sample in a study of CD8 T cells in Susac syndrome. The RNA, about 0.5 to 1 ug, was put through reverse transcription using random hexamers. MiXCR, run by TCRdb on the immunoSEQ multiplex PCR reads, gives a single entry per CDR3 protein. Among 150,000 to 200,000 distinct CDR3 sequences listed, 92% were seen once. Sequenced input: CD4+ T cells from PBMCs. The receptors stem from a human donor in good health.

The CDR3 is CASSFGGARNEQFF. Written as DNA, the CDR3 is TGTGCCAGCAGCTTCGGGGGGGCCAGGAATGAGCAGTTCTTC. The genes are TRBV7-2 and TRBJ2-1; 8 bases fit TRBD2. Germline V gene sequence: CDR1 SGHTA, CDR2 FQGNSA. The CDR3 runs 14 residues. After removal of 3 bases from V and 7 bases from J, the junction contained 5 bases not matched to a gene.

The chain employs TRBV12-3 or TRBV12-4 and TRBJ2-7; 8 bases align to TRBD1. The CDR3 contains 14 residues. V lost 6 bases and J lost 3; bases outside the gene matches: 7. In nucleotides, the CDR3 is TGTGCCAGCAGGTCTACAGGGGGAAGCTACGAGCAGTACTTC. Translating gives CASRSTGGSYEQYF.

The table lists this clonotype with a count of one. The rearrangement links TRBV2 to TRBJ1-4; D is unresolved. V lost 4 bases to trimming and J lost 6 bases, with 12 bases between them. The CDR3 is 14 amino acids. Germline V CDR1 and CDR2: SNHLY, FYNNEI. The CDR3 reads CASSARQEYEKLFF. In nucleotides, the CDR3 is TGTGCCAGCAGTGCGAGGCAGGAGTATGAAAAACTGTTTTTT.

The genes are TRBV20-1 and TRBJ1-1; D is unresolved. The V end was cut by 3 bases, the J end by 5 bases, with 10 bases between. Germline V gene lookup returns CDR1 DFQATT and CDR2 SNEGSKA (reference sequence). This CDR3 is built from 12 residues. This CDR3 reads CSARSTVTEAFF. The CDR3 DNA follows: TGCAGTGCTAGGTCGACGGTGACTGAAGCTTTCTTT.

The rearrangement uses TRBV11-2 and TRBJ1-4; TRBD1 agrees at 7 bases. The germline V gene encodes CDR1 SGHAT and CDR2 FQNNGV. The CDR3 spans 15 residues. V was pared by 5 bases and J by 8 bases, with 11 bases of the junction left unmatched. The CDR3 DNA reads TGTGCCAGCAGCCCTCGGACAGGCCTCGGGGAAAAACTGTTTTTT. Amino acid sequence: CASSPRTGLGEKLFF.

This chain joins TRBV20-1 and TRBJ1-2; D unclear. Germline CDR1 is DFQATT and CDR2 is SNEGSKA (reference sequence). V was clipped by 1 base and J by 2 bases, with 5 bases between them. The CDR3 extends over 12 amino acids. The CDR3 DNA is TGCAGTGCTAGAGGGGTAAACTATGGCTACACCTTC. This sequence encodes CSARGVNYGYTF.

The J gene is TRBJ1-4, the V gene TRBV29-1; D is unclear. The ends were cut back, 7 bases at V and 2 bases at J, with 11 bases in the middle. The CDR3 is 13 amino acids. Germline loops: CDR1 SQVTM, CDR2 ANQGSEA. Here the CDR3 reads CSGRRNTNEKLFF. The CDR3 DNA is TGCAGCGGCCGACGGAATACTAATGAAAAACTGTTTTTT.

In its sample, this clonotype was seen once. The gene calls are TRBV7-2 and TRBJ1-2; a weak D match, TRBD1 (5 bases). Trimming removed 3 bases at V and 11 bases at J, with 19 bases between. This CDR3 has 14 residues. CDR1 is SGHTA, CDR2 FQGNSA, per germline. CDR3 DNA sequence: TGTGCCAGCAGCTTGTCGATTCTCTCGGGGGGTTACACCTTC. It is translated as CASSLSILSGGYTF.

The chain combines TRBV27 with TRBJ2-1; D might be TRBD1 (6 bases). The length of the CDR3 is 15 residues. The germline CDR1 and CDR2 sequences are MNHEY and SMNVEV (reference sequence). The V end lost 7 bases, the J end lost 3 bases, and 16 bases lay between the germline ends. As DNA, the CDR3 is TGTGCCAGCACGCCGATTGGACAGAGCTACAATGAGCAGTTCTTC. It translates to CASTPIGQSYNEQFF.

This clonotype showed up just once. The CDR3 protein is CASSKTTGSFSYNEQFF. The CDR3 DNA reads TGCGCCAGCAGCAAGACAACCGGTTCCTTCTCCTACAATGAGCAGTTCTTC. The chain is built from TRBV5-1 and TRBJ2-1; D is unclear. Trimming pared 4 bases from V and 0 bases from J, leaving 17 bases between. Germline loops: CDR1 SGHRS, CDR2 YFSETQ. The CDR3 runs 17 residues.

The chain employs TRBV30 and TRBJ2-7; 10 bases align to TRBD1. CDR3 length: 13 residues. J lost 6 bases, V lost 0 bases, and 2 bases had no gene match. Germline assignment: CDR1 GTSNPN and CDR2 SVGIG (reference sequence). The CDR3 loop is CAWSVRQGAEQYF. For the CDR3, the DNA is TGTGCCTGGAGTGTACGACAGGGGGCCGAGCAGTACTTC.

The genes are TRBV10-3 and TRBJ1-3, with unresolved D. Trimming removed 2 bases at V and 2 bases at J, with 10 bases between. CDR1 is ENHRY and CDR2 is SYGVKD in the germline V gene. CDR3 length: 15 amino acids. CDR3 bases: TGTGCCATCAGTGAGGGGGAGTTGCCTGGAAACACCATATATTTT. As protein: CAISEGELPGNTIYF.

The rearrangement uses TRBV18 and TRBJ2-5, with a tentative D call TRBD1 (6 bases). With 1 base removed from V and 3 bases from J, the gap between germline ends came to 12 bases. Germline CDR1 is KGHSH and CDR2 is LQKENI. The CDR3 covers 15 residues. The CDR3 is CASSPRQGQEETQYF. The CDR3, as DNA: TGTGCCAGCTCACCACGGCAGGGGCAGGAAGAGACCCAGTACTTC.

The chain links TRBV20-1 to TRBJ1-4; 8 bases are shared with TRBD1. Unmatched junction bases numbered 7, after V lost 5 bases and J lost 8 bases. Looked up from germline, CDR1 is DFQATT and CDR2 is SNEGSKA (reference sequence). The CDR3 is 13 residues long. The CDR3 DNA reads as TGCAGTGCTCGCGATGGGACAGGCGAAAAACTGTTTTTT. Translated, it gives CSARDGTGEKLFF.

The chain recombines TRBV2 with TRBJ1-5; D might be TRBD1 (6 bases). The CDR3 loop spans 15 amino acids. The V end was cut by 2 bases, the J end by 3 bases, with 11 bases between. Germline values: CDR1 SNHLY, CDR2 FYNNEI. The CDR3 bases are TGTGCCAGCAGTGAACAGGGGCCATACAATCAGCCCCAGCATTTT. Protein product: CASSEQGPYNQPQHF.

The gene calls are TRBV4-1 and TRBJ1-5; D may be TRBD1 (5 bases). V shed 1 base and J shed 1 base, with 8 bases lying between them. CDR3 length equals 15 residues. The germline CDR1 and CDR2 sequences are MGHRA and YSYEKL. The CDR3 spells CASSQVRDSNQPQHF. CDR3 bases: TGCGCCAGCAGCCAAGTTCGGGACAGCAATCAGCCCCAGCATTTT.

The chain uses TRBV5-1 and TRBJ2-7, with D perhaps TRBD1 (5 bases). The V end was cut by 1 base, the J end by 2 bases, with 10 bases between. The CDR3 is 14 amino acids. Germline V gene data show CDR1 as SGHRS and CDR2 as YFSETQ. CDR3 amino acids: CASSLQQGTYEQYF. DNA for the CDR3: TGCGCCAGCAGCTTGCAGCAGGGAACCTACGAGCAGTACTTC.

This rearrangement joins TRBV7-2 to TRBJ2-7; 8 bases agree with TRBD2. Germline CDR1 reads SGHTA; CDR2 reads FQGNSA. CDR3 length: 16 residues. Trimming at V came to 4 bases and at J to 0 bases, leaving 8 bases not matched to a gene. The CDR3 region has the DNA TGTGCCAGCAGCTCCGGCGGCGGGGGGCCCTCCTACGAGCAGTACTTC. Amino acids: CASSSGGGGPSYEQYF.

V is TRBV18 and J is TRBJ2-3; D is unresolved. This CDR3 region has 14 residues. Germline assignment: CDR1 KGHSH and CDR2 LQKENI. Trimming took 0 bases from V and 5 from J, leaving 9 bases between them. This chain's CDR3 is CASSPPYLRDTQYF. CDR3 DNA: TGTGCCAGCTCACCACCGTACCTCCGAGATACGCAGTATTTT.

The rearrangement joins TRBV5-4 to TRBJ2-5; tentative D call: TRBD2 (5 bases). Trimming stripped 0 bases from V and 5 bases from J, with 14 bases between. CDR1 is SGHNT, CDR2 YYREEE, per germline (reference sequence). The CDR3 consists of 15 residues. CDR3 coding DNA: TGTGCCAGCAGCTTGGTTGCGGGCCCCCCGGAGACCCAGTACTTC. This codes for CASSLVAGPPETQYF.

This chain joins TRBV20-1 and TRBJ2-5; no clear D gene. The germline CDR1 and CDR2 sequences are DFQATT and SNEGSKA (reference sequence). Deletions cut 0 bases from V and 4 bases from J, with 6 bases between. The CDR3 length is 12 residues. CDR3 nucleotide sequence: TGCAGTGCTAGAGATCTGGGAGAGACCCAGTACTTC. It yields the protein CSARDLGETQYF.

This clonotype was counted only a few times. This chain uses TRBV7-2 with TRBJ1-1; no reliable D call. Germline V gene sequence: CDR1 SGHTA, CDR2 FQGNSA. Between the trimmed V and J ends, which lost 5 bases and 3 bases, there was a span of 4 bases. CDR3 size: 11 residues. The CDR3: CASSLYTEAFF. The CDR3 DNA is TGTGCCAGCAGCCTTTACACTGAAGCTTTCTTT.

This clonotype was seen a single time. CDR3 sequence (DNA): TGTGCCAGCAGCCTTAGCGGAAACGCGAACACCGGGGAGCTGTTTTTT. Translating it yields CASSLSGNANTGELFF. This chain connects TRBV7-3 to TRBJ2-2, with a weak D call TRBD2 (6 bases). Trimming took 5 bases from V and 0 from J, leaving 13 bases between them. The CDR3 covers 16 residues. Germline CDR1 reads SGHTA; CDR2 reads FQGTGA.

The chain links TRBV20-1 to TRBJ2-3; 11 nucleotides align to TRBD1. CDR1 and CDR2 (germline): DFQATT, SNEGSKA (reference sequence). This CDR3 contains 15 residues. The V gene end was trimmed by 3 bases and the J gene end by 4 bases; junction bases not matched to a gene: 6. CDR3 region: CSASLGQGVSDTQYF. In DNA, the CDR3 is TGCAGTGCTAGCCTGGGACAGGGGGTCTCAGATACGCAGTATTTT.

The chain joins TRBV25-1 to TRBJ2-3; 11 bases agree with TRBD2. Germline-derived CDR1 and CDR2 are MGHDK and SYGVNS. The CDR3 sequence is 14 residues long. V lost 8 bases and J lost 4; bases outside the gene matches: 5. In DNA form, the CDR3 reads TGTGCCAGCTATAGCGGGAGGGGACCAGATACGCAGTATTTT. Translation: CASYSGRGPDTQYF.

The V and J genes are TRBV5-1 and TRBJ2-7, with a weak D call TRBD1 (6 bases). CDR1 and CDR2 from the germline V gene are SGHRS and YFSETQ. The CDR3 contains 16 residues. V was pared by 0 bases and J by 0 bases, with 13 bases between. The CDR3 DNA reads as TGCGCCAGCAGCTTGGTGACAGGAGACACCTCCTACGAGCAGTACTTC. It translates to CASSLVTGDTSYEQYF.

The gene calls are TRBV4-1 and TRBJ2-7; perhaps D is TRBD1 or TRBD2 (5 bases each). The ends were cut back, 3 bases at V and 12 bases at J, with 15 bases in the middle. The CDR3 runs 12 residues. Germline V gives CDR1 MGHRA, CDR2 YSYEKL. CDR3 DNA: TGCGCCAGCAGCCACCTAGTGGGACCCAGGTACTTC. This gives the protein CASSHLVGPRYF.

CDR3 bases: TGTGCCAGCAGCATTAGCGGGGCCTCCTACAATGAGCAGTTCTTC. It encodes CASSISGASYNEQFF. This chain uses TRBV14 with TRBJ2-1; 8 bases map to TRBD2. J lost 0 bases, V lost 5 bases, and 3 bases had no gene match. The CDR3 runs to 15 residues. From germline, CDR1 is SGHDN and CDR2 FVKESK.